Included here is one T cell receptor beta chain sequence, with context. These data are taken from a study of blood T cell repertoires in COVID-19. Across the study: Samples of COVID-19 (acute and convalescent) were obtained from the United States, Italy and Spain.

Profiled with immunoSEQ multiplex PCR; TCRdb holds only in-frame clones, not every one. The table records about 190,000 clones, 88% of them present only once. Sequenced: peripheral blood. This TCR was sampled from a human donor in a cohort sampled during active COVID-19.

The CDR3 here is CASSPSELGRVAEAFF. The CDR3 nucleotides read TGTGCCAGCAGCCCGTCCGAATTGGGCAGGGTGGCTGAAGCTTTCTTT. This chain connects TRBV5-6 to TRBJ1-1; tentative D call: TRBD1 (5 bases). The CDR3 consists of 16 residues. Trimming cost V 4 bases and J 6 bases, with 22 bases left between them. The germline V gene encodes CDR1 SGHDT and CDR2 YYEEEE. Complete variable domain (other parts from reference TRBV5-6 and TRBJ1-1): DAGVTQSPTHLIKTRGQQVTLRCSPKSGHDTVSWYQQALGQGPQFIFQYYEEEERQRGNFPDRFSGHQFPNYSSELNVNALLLGDSALYLCASSPSELGRVAEAFFGQGTRLTVV.